This T cell receptor beta chain was sequenced during a study of graft-versus-host responses after intestinal transplantation. On the study more broadly: In this cohort, recipients had multivisceral, liver-intestinal, or isolated intestinal transplants. Study-wide findings and caveats: The study associated peak circulating GvH clone levels with early post-transplant HvG declines. GvH clones turned up in recipient marrow; some had shown up first in ileum or blood.

Sequencing was performed with immunoSEQ multiplex PCR; in TCRdb, only in-frame clones are kept and a portion is missing. Among 15,000 to 20,000 clones listed, roughly four fifths were seen once. As concerns this clone: Its antigen remains unidentified.

CDR3 length equals 12 residues. V was pared by 3 bases and J by 2 bases, with 5 bases between. Germline CDR1 is WSHSY and CDR2 is SAAADI. Processing released intraepithelial and lamina propria lymphocytes from the graft tissue. The sample consisted of ileum tissue, taken 580 to 600 days after intestinal transplantation. The receptor was derived from a human patient who received an intestinal transplant, so some T cells may come from the graft donor. The chain combines TRBV10-2 with TRBJ2-7; D uncertain. CDR3 nucleotide sequence: TGCGCCAGCAGTGACAGTACCTACGAGCAGTACTTC. As protein: CASSDSTYEQYF.